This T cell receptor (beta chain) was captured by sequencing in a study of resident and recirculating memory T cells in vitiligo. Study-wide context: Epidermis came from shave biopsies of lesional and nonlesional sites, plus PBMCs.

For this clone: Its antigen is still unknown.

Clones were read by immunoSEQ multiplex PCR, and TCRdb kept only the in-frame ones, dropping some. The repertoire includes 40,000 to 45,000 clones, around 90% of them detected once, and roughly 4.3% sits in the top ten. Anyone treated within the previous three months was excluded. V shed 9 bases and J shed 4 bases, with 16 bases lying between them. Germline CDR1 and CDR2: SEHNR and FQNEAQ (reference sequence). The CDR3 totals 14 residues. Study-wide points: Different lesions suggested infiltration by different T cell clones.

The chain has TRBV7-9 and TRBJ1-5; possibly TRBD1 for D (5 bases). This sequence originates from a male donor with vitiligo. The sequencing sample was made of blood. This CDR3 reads CASPGVQENQPQHF. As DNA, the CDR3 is TGTGCCAGTCCGGGGGTACAGGAGAATCAGCCCCAGCATTTT.